This TCR beta chain is drawn from a study of blood T cells in healthy people across ages. As for the study in general: The template switching approach captured approximately one barcoded beta molecule for every two T cells. Findings and limits, study-wide: The fall in TCR beta diversity per million T cells was roughly linear with age. Naive CD4+ cells and diversity were both higher in long-lived donors than in aged donors.

Caucasian individuals from Russia who were healthy and aged roughly 6 to 90 acted as donors. The authors ran a second PCR of 7 to 11 cycles using a sample-barcoded 5' primer and a J-beta primer mix. Via MiXCR, TCRdb re-called the 5' RACE reads, giving one row per CDR3 protein. The table lists around 500,000 distinct CDR3 sequences, more than 45% of them singletons. The germline V and J ends were trimmed by 4 bases and 4 bases, with 17 bases remaining between them. There are 16 residues in the CDR3. CDR1 and CDR2 (germline): MNHEY, SMNVEV (reference sequence). As regards this clonotype: Antigen specificity is unknown.

The sequence derives from a man older than 75 in good health. Source material: blood. This chain joins TRBV27 and TRBJ2-1, with D tentatively TRBD1 (6 bases). CDR3 bases: TGTGCCAGCAGTTCCTTTACAGGGAAAGGTTACAATGAGCAGTTCTTC. This codes for CASSSFTGKGYNEQFF.